The rows below give T cell receptor beta chains drawn from one sample of a study of shared clonotypes between healthy human individuals. Profiling relied on immunoSEQ multiplex PCR, and the TCRdb table lists in-frame clones only, not all of them. The sample lists around 980,000 clones, 75% to 80% seen once, with roughly 0.62% in the top ten. The specimen sequenced was memory CD4+ T cells from PBMCs. The source of these receptors is a man between 18 and 35 years old in good health. Some clones in this sample may be carry-over from other donors' samples. Each CDR3 is given with its conserved first and last residue. A D gene is named only where the DNA matches it firmly. Clone size appears in some rows only: once, few, many, or a class for an expanded clone.

length: 16
J: TRBJ1-4
V: TRBV11-2
D: -
size: -
DNA: TGTGCCAGCAGCTGGAGGTCCGGGGGTACTAATGAAAAACTGTTTTTT
CDR3: CASSWRSGGTNEKLFF

length: 14
J: TRBJ1-1
V: TRBV7-9
D: TRBD1
size: many
DNA: TGTGCCAGCAGCCCCAGGGGGCAGAACACTGAAGCTTTCTTT
CDR3: CASSPRGQNTEAFF

length: 13
J: TRBJ2-5
V: TRBV7-3
D: -
size: -
DNA: TGTGCCAGCAGCCCAACGGCTCAAGAGACCCAGTACTTC
CDR3: CASSPTAQETQYF

length: 16
J: TRBJ2-5
V: TRBV4-2
D: TRBD2
size: -
DNA: TGTGCCAGCAGCCAAGATTGGGCTAGCGGACAAGAGACCCAGTACTTC
CDR3: CASSQDWASGQETQYF

length: 18
J: TRBJ2-1
V: TRBV18
D: TRBD2
size: -
DNA: TGTGCCAGCTCACCTCGGACTAGCGGGACTAGCTCCTACAATGAGCAGTTCTTC
CDR3: CASSPRTSGTSSYNEQFF

length: 12
J: TRBJ2-5
V: TRBV15
D: -
size: -
DNA: TGTGCCACCAGCAGGGCGCAAGAGACCCAGTACTTC
CDR3: CATSRAQETQYF

length: 13
J: TRBJ1-2
V: TRBV7-9
D: -
size: few
DNA: TGTGCCAGCAGACCCGGCGGGTCGGAAGGCTACACCTTC
CDR3: CASRPGGSEGYTF

length: 15
J: TRBJ1-5
V: TRBV28
D: -
size: once
DNA: TGTGCCAGCGGATTAAACCCTTCGTTCTTTTGGCCCCAGCATTTT
CDR3: CASGLNPSFFWPQHF

length: 14
J: TRBJ2-3
V: TRBV10-3
D: TRBD2
size: -
DNA: TGTGCCACGAGGAGCGGGGGACGCACAGATACGCAGTATTTT
CDR3: CATRSGGRTDTQYF

length: 15
J: TRBJ2-3
V: TRBV5-1
D: -
size: -
DNA: TGCGCCAGCAGCCCTCGGGGGTGGCGGGAAGATACGCAGTATTTT
CDR3: CASSPRGWREDTQYF

length: 15
J: TRBJ2-3
V: TRBV19
D: -
size: -
DNA: TGTGCCAGTAGTATTTCCGCGGGGTTCACAGATACGCAGTATTTT
CDR3: CASSISAGFTDTQYF

length: 16
J: TRBJ2-2
V: TRBV18
D: -
size: -
DNA: TGTGCCAGCTCTCAGGGGATGGGCTACAACACCGGGGAGCTGTTTTTT
CDR3: CASSQGMGYNTGELFF

length: 11
J: TRBJ2-3
V: TRBV29-1
D: -
size: -
DNA: TGCAGCGTTGAGCGATCAGATACGCAGTATTTT
CDR3: CSVERSDTQYF

length: 12
J: TRBJ1-1
V: TRBV7-8
D: -
size: -
DNA: TGTGCCAGCAGCTTTTCGAACACTGAAGCTTTCTTT
CDR3: CASSFSNTEAFF

length: 14
J: TRBJ2-7
V: TRBV29-1
D: TRBD1
size: -
DNA: TGCAGCGTTGAAGGGGGACAGGGGGCCTACGAGCAGTACTTC
CDR3: CSVEGGQGAYEQYF

length: 15
J: TRBJ1-1
V: TRBV6-5
D: TRBD1
size: -
DNA: TGTGCCAGCAGTTACTCGTTCAGGGGGCACACTGAAGCTTTCTTT
CDR3: CASSYSFRGHTEAFF

length: 15
J: TRBJ1-1
V: TRBV18
D: -
size: -
DNA: TGTGCCAGCTCACCCTTCAGGGGTGATAACACTGAAGCTTTCTTT
CDR3: CASSPFRGDNTEAFF

length: 15
J: TRBJ1-5
V: TRBV15
D: -
size: -
DNA: TGTGCCACCAGCGCCCACGCGCGGGTCGGCCAGCCCCAGCATTTT
CDR3: CATSAHARVGQPQHF